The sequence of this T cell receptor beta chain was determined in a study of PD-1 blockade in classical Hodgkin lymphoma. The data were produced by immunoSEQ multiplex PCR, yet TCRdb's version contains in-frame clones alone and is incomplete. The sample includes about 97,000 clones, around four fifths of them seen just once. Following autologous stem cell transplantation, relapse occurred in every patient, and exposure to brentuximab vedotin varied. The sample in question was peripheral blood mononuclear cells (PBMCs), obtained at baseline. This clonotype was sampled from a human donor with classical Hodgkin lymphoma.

DNA for the CDR3: TGTGCCAGCAGCTTAGATAGCGGGATTGTAACCGGGGAGCTGTTTTTT. Residues: CASSLDSGIVTGELFF. The chain uses TRBV7-2 and TRBJ2-2; 8 bases align to TRBD2. V lost 1 base and J lost 5; bases outside the gene matches: 6. CDR3 length: 16 residues. Per the germline V gene, CDR1 is SGHTA and CDR2 is FQGNSA.